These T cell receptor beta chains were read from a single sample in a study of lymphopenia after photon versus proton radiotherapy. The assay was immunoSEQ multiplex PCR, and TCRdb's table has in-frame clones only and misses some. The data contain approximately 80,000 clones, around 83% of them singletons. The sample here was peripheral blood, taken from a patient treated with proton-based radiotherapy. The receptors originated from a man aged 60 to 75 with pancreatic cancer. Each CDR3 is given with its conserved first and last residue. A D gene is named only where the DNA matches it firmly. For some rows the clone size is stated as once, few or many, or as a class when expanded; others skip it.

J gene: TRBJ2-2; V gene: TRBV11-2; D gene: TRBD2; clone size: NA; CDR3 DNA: TGTGCCAGCAGCTATCGACTAGCGTTAAGCACCGGGGAGCTGTTTTTT; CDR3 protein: CASSYRLALSTGELFF
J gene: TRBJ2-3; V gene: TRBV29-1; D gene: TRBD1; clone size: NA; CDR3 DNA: TGCAGCGTTACCCCCGGACAGGGCACAGATACGCAGTATTTT; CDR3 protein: CSVTPGQGTDTQYF
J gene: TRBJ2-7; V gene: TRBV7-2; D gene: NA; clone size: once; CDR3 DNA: TGTGCCAGCAGCTTAGGGGACCCCCAAAGCGGGTACGAGCAGTACTTC; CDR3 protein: CASSLGDPQSGYEQYF
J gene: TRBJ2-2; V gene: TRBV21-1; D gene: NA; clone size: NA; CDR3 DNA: TGTGCCAGCAATGGCTCGGGGGCCGACACCGGGGAGCTGTTTTTT; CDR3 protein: CASNGSGADTGELFF
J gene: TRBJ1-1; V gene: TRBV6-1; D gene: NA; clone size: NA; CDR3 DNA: TGTGCCAGCAGTGGGAACCGAGTCGCCAGTGCTCAAGCTTTCTTT; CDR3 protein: CASSGNRVASAQAFF
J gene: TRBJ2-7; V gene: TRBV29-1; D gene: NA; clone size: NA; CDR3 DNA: TGCAGCGCCGGTGGGGTTGGGAACTACGAGCAGTACTTC; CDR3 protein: CSAGGVGNYEQYF
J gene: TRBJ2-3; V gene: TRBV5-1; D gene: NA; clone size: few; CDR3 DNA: TGCGCCAGCAGCCCCTCCATGGGAAATACGCAGTATTTT; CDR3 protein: CASSPSMGNTQYF
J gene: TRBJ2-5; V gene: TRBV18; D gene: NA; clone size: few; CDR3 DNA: TGTGCCAGCTCACCATACCAAGAGACCCAGTACTTC; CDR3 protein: CASSPYQETQYF
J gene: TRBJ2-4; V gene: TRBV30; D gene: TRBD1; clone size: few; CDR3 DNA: TGTGCCTGGAGTGTACCCGGACAGGGGGCCGGGAACATTCAGTACTTC; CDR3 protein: CAWSVPGQGAGNIQYF
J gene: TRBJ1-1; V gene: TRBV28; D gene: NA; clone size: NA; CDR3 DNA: TGTGCCAGCAGTTTAGGGGGGAGGAGGTACATGAACACTGAAGCTTTCTTT; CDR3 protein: CASSLGGRRYMNTEAFF
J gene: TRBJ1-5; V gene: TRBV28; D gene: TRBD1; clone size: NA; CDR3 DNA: TGTGCCAGCAGTTCAGGGGGAACTCAGCCCCAGCATTTT; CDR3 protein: CASSSGGTQPQHF
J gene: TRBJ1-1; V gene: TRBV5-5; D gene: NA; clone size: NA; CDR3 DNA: TGTGCCAGCAGCTTGGCCGGGGGCAACACTGAAGCTTTCTTT; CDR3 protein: CASSLAGGNTEAFF
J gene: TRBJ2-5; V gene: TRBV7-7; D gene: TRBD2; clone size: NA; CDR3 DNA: TGTGCTAGCAGCTTCGGAGCGGGGGAACAAGAGACCCAGTACTTC; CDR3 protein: CASSFGAGEQETQYF
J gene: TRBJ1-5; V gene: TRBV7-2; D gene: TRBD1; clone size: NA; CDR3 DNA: TGTGCCAGCAGCTTAAACGGACAGGTATCTGGTCAGCCCCAGCATTTT; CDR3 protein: CASSLNGQVSGQPQHF
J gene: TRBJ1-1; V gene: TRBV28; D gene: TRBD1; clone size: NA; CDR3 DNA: TGTGCCAGCAGTGCAGGACAGGGGTTTACTCTGGGAGGTATGAACACTGAAGCTTTCTTT; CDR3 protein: CASSAGQGFTLGGMNTEAFF
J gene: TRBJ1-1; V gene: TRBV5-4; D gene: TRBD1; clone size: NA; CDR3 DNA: TGTGCCAGCAGCAACCCCCTGTCCAGGGGGCGTACTGAAGCTTTCTTT; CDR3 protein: CASSNPLSRGRTEAFF
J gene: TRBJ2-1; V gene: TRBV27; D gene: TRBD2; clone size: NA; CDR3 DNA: TGTGCCAGCAGTTTCGGTCTAGCGGGCTACAATGAGCAGTTCTTC; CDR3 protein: CASSFGLAGYNEQFF
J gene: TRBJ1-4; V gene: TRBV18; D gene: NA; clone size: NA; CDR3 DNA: TGTGCCAGCTCGCCAATTATGCTCCGGGGGGATAATGAAAAACTGTTTTTT; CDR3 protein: CASSPIMLRGDNEKLFF
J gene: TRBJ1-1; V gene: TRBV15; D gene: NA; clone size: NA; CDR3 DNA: TGTGCCACCAGCAGAGCCCTAGGGAGCGGTAGCACTGAAGCTTTCTTT; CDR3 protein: CATSRALGSGSTEAFF
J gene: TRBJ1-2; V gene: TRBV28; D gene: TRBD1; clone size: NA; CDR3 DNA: TGTGCCAGCAGCAACCCCAGACAGGGGCGCTATGGCTACACCTTC; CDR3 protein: CASSNPRQGRYGYTF
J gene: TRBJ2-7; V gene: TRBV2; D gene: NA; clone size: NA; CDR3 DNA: TGTGCCAGCAGTGTACAGGCTTCAAGCTCCTACGAGCAGTACTTC; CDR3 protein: CASSVQASSSYEQYF
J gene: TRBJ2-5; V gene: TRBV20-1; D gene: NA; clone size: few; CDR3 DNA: TGCAGCGGACTCCACCAAGAGACCCAGTACTTC; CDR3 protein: CSGLHQETQYF
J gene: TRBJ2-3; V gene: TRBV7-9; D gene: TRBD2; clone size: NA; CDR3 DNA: TGTGCCAGCAGCTCTTTGACTAGCGGCACAGATACGCAGTATTTT; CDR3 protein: CASSSLTSGTDTQYF
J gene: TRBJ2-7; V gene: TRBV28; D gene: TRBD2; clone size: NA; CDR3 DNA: TGTGCCAGCAGTTTAATCACTAGCGGGAGAGTGGGCTACGAGCAGTACTTC; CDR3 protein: CASSLITSGRVGYEQYF
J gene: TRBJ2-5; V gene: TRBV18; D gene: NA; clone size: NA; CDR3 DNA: TGTGCCAGCTCCCTTCAGGGAGGAGAGACCCAGTACTTC; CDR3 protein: CASSLQGGETQYF
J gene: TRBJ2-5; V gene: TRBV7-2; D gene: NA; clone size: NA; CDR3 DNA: TGTGCCAGCAGCTCCCAGGGACGGAGCTCATTGGAGACCCAGTACTTC; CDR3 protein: CASSSQGRSSLETQYF
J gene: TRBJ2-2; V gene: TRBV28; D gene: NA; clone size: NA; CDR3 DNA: TGTGCCAGCTACCCAGAGGGTCGGAACACCGGGGAGCTGTTTTTT; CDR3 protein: CASYPEGRNTGELFF
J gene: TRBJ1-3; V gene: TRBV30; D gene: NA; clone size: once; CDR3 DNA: TGTGCCTCAAGCCCTGGGGGGGCTGGGACTGGAAACACCATATATTTT; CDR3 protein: CASSPGGAGTGNTIYF
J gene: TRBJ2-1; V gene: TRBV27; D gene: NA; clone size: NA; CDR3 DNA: TGTGCCAGCAGGCATCCAGCGCAGAGCTCCTACAATGAGCAGTTCTTC; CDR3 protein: CASRHPAQSSYNEQFF
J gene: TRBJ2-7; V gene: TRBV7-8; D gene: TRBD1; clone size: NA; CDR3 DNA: TGTGCCAGCAGCTCGGGACAGGGTTCGTACGAGCAGTACTTC; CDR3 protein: CASSSGQGSYEQYF
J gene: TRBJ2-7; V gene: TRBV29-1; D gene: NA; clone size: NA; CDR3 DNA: TGCAGCGTTGGGGACGGTGCCTACGAGCAGTACTTC; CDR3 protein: CSVGDGAYEQYF
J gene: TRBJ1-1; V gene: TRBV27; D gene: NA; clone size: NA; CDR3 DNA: TGTGCCAGCAGTATCGCCTCAGGGCTGAACACTGAAGCTTTCTTT; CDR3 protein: CASSIASGLNTEAFF
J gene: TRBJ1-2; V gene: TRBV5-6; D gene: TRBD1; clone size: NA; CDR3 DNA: TGTGCCAGCAGCTTGGTGACAGGGGAGATTAGGGGCTACACCTTC; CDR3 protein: CASSLVTGEIRGYTF
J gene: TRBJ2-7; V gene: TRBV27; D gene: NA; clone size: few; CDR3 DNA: TGTGCCAGCAGTTTGACGGTAACCTACGAGCAGTACTTC; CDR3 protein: CASSLTVTYEQYF
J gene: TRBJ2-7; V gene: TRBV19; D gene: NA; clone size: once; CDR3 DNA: TGTGCCAGTAGTCTCTCTCCCGCCTACGAGCAGTACTTC; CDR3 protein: CASSLSPAYEQYF
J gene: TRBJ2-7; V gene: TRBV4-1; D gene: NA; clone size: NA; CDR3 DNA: TGCGCCAGCAGCCCCCAAATTGGTTACGAGCAGTACTTC; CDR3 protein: CASSPQIGYEQYF
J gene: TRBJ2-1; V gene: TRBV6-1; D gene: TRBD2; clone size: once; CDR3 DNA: TGTGCCAGCAGTGATGGGACTAGCGGGAGGTTCAATGAGCAGTTCTTC; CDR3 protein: CASSDGTSGRFNEQFF
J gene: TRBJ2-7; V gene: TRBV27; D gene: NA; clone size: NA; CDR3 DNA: TGTGCCAGCAGTTTATCCTCGGGCTCCTACGAGCAGTACTTC; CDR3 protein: CASSLSSGSYEQYF
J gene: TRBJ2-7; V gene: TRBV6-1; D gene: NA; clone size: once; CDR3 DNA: TGTGCCAGTGGACGGGACAACTACGAGCAGTACTTC; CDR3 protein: CASGRDNYEQYF
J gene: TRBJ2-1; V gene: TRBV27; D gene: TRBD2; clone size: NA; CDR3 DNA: TGTGCCAGCAGTTTAACCCGGGAGGTCTATGAGCAGTTCTTC; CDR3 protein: CASSLTREVYEQFF
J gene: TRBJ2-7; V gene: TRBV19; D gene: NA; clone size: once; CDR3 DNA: TGTGCCAGTAGTATAGGTCTAGATTACGAGCAGTACTTC; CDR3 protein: CASSIGLDYEQYF
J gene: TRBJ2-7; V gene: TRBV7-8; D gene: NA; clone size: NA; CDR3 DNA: TGTGCCAGCAGCTGGACACCCTCCTACGAGCAGTACTTC; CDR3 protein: CASSWTPSYEQYF
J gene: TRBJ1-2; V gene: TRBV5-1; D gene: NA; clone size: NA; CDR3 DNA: TGCGCCAGCAGCTCACAAGCATCCAACTATGGCTACACCTTC; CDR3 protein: CASSSQASNYGYTF
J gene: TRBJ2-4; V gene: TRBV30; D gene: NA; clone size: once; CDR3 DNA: TGTGCCTGGAGTGAGGGGACCCTTGCCAAAAACATTCAGTACTTC; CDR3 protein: CAWSEGTLAKNIQYF
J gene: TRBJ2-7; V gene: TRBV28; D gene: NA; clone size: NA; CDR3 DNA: TGTGCCAGCAGTTTACTAAAGTACGAGCAGTACTTC; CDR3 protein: CASSLLKYEQYF
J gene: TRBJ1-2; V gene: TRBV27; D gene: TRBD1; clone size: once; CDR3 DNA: TGTGCCAGCAGCACAGACAGGGGTTATGGCTACACCTTC; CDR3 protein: CASSTDRGYGYTF
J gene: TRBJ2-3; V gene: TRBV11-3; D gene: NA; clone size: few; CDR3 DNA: TGTGCCAGCAGCGGACGACTGAACACAGATACGCAGTATTTT; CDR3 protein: CASSGRLNTDTQYF
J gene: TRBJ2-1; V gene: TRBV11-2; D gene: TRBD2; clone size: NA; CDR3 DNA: TGTGCCAGCAGCCTAGCCGGGACTAGAAGTTACAATGAGCAGTTCTTC; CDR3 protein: CASSLAGTRSYNEQFF
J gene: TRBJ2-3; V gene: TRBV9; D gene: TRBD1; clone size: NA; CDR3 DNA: TGTGCCAGCAGCGTTTTAGGGACAGACACAGATACGCAGTATTTT; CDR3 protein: CASSVLGTDTDTQYF
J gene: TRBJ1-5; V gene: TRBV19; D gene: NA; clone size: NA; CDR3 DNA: TGTGCCAGTAGTTTTCAGGGCGTCAATCAGCCCCAGCATTTT; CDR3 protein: CASSFQGVNQPQHF
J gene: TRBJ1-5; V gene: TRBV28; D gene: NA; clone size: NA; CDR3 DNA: TGTGCCAGCAGTTCAGCGGCCACCAGGGAGCCCCAGCATTTT; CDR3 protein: CASSSAATREPQHF
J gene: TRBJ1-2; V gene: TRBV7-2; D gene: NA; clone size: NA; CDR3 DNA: TGTGCCAGCAGCCCCCAGGGCTCCGGCTATGGCTACACCTTC; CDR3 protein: CASSPQGSGYGYTF
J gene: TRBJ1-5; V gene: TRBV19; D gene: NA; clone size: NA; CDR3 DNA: TGTGCCAGTAGTAGCGGGTCCCAGCCCCAGCATTTT; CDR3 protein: CASSSGSQPQHF
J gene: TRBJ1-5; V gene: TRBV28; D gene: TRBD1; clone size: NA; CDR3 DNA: TGTGCCAGTAACCAACTTGGGACAGCAGATCAGCCCCAGCATTTT; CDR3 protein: CASNQLGTADQPQHF
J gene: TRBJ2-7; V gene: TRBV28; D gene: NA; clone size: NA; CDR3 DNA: TGTGCCAGCACTCTCACCAGGGGAAGCTATCTTAGGGACGAGCAGTACTTC; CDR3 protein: CASTLTRGSYLRDEQYF